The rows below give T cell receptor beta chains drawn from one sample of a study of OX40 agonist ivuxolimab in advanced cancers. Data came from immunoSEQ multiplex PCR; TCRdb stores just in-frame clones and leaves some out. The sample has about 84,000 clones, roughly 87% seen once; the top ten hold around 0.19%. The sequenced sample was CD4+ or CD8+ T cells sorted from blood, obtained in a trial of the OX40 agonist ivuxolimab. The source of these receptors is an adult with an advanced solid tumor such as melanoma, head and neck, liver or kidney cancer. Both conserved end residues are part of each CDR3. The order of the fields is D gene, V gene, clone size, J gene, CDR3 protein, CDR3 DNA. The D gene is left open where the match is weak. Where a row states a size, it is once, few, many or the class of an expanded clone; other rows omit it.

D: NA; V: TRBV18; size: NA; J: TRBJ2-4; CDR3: CASSPRRVAKNIQYF; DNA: TGTGCCAGCTCACCGCGTCGGGTAGCCAAAAACATTCAGTACTTC
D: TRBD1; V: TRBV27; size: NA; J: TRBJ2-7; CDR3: CASSFQGTAHAYEQYF; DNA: TGTGCCAGCAGTTTCCAAGGGACAGCCCATGCATACGAGCAGTACTTC
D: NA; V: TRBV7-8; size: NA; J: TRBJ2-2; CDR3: CASSAPPLLGTSNTGELFF; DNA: TGTGCCAGCAGCGCCCCCCCTTTACTGGGGACCTCGAACACCGGGGAGCTGTTTTTT
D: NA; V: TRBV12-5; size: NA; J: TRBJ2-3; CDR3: CASTQSGTDTQYF; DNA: TGTGCTAGTACACAAAGCGGGACAGATACGCAGTATTTT
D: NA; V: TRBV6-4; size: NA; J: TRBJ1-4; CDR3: CASSFKEGEKLFF; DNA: TGTGCCAGCAGTTTTAAAGAGGGGGAAAAACTGTTTTTT
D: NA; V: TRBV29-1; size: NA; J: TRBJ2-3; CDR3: CSVRGRGTDTQYF; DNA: TGCAGCGTCCGTGGAAGGGGCACAGATACGCAGTATTTT
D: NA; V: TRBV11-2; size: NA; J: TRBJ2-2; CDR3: CASRPRGELFF; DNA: TGTGCCAGCAGGCCCCGCGGGGAGCTGTTTTTT
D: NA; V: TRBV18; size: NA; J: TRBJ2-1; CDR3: CASSPQGQPENEQFF; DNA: TGTGCCAGCTCACCCCAGGGACAACCCGAAAATGAGCAGTTCTTC
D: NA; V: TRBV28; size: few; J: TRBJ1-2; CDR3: CASSLWGGYGYTF; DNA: TGTGCCAGCAGTTTATGGGGAGGCTATGGCTACACCTTC
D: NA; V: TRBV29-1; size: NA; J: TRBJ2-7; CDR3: CSVSDARRVYEQYF; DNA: TGCAGCGTTTCGGACGCCCGGCGGGTCTACGAGCAGTACTTC
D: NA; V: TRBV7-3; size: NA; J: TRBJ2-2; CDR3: CASSLRPVGTGNTGELFF; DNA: TGTGCCAGCAGCTTAAGACCGGTCGGGACTGGAAACACCGGGGAGCTGTTTTTT
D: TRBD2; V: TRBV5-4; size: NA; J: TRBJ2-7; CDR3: CASSSPRGASSYEQYF; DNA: TGTGCCAGCAGCTCCCCGCGGGGGGCCAGCTCCTACGAGCAGTACTTC
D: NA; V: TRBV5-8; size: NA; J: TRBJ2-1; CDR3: CASSLKWEAYNEQFF; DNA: TGTGCCAGCAGCTTGAAGTGGGAGGCCTACAATGAGCAGTTCTTC
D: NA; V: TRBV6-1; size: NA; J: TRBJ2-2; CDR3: CASSTRQNTGELFF; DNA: TGTGCCAGCAGTACCCGACAGAACACCGGGGAGCTGTTTTTT
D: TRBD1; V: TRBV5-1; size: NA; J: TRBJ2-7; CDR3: CASSLGQGFSYEQYF; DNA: TGCGCCAGCAGCCTAGGACAGGGCTTCTCCTACGAGCAGTACTTC
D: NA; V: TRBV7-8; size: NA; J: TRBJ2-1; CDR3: CASRPTRGSYNEQFF; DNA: TGTGCCAGCAGACCAACTAGAGGCTCCTACAATGAGCAGTTCTTC
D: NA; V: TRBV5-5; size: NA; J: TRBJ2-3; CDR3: CASSLDATTDTQYF; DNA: TGTGCCAGCAGCTTGGACGCGACCACAGATACGCAGTATTTT
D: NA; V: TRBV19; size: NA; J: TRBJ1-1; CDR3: CASIESGDTEAFF; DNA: TGTGCCAGTATTGAATCAGGCGACACTGAAGCTTTCTTT
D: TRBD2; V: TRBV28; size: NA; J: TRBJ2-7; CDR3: CASSPGTSGRQNEQYF; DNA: TGTGCCAGCTCTCCCGGGACTAGCGGGAGGCAAAACGAGCAGTACTTC
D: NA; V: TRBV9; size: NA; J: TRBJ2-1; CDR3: CASSVEGGAHEQFF; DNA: TGTGCCAGCAGCGTAGAAGGTGGGGCCCATGAGCAGTTCTTC
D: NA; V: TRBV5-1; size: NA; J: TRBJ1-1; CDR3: CASTGKGHTEAFF; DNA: TGCGCCAGTACAGGGAAGGGTCACACTGAAGCTTTCTTT
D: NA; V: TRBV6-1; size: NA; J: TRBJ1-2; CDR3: CASRDGVGGYTF; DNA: TGTGCCAGCAGAGATGGGGTCGGCGGCTACACCTTC
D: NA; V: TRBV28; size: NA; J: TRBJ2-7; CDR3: CASSGLNPYEQYF; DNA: TGTGCCAGCAGCGGACTGAATCCCTACGAGCAGTACTTC
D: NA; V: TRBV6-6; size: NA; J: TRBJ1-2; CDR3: CASSWRGGYTF; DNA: TGTGCCAGCAGTTGGAGGGGTGGCTACACCTTC
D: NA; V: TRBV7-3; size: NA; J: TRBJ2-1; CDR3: CASSLRQGLAGNNEQFF; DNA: TGTGCCAGCAGCCTAAGACAGGGGTTAGCGGGAAACAATGAGCAGTTCTTC
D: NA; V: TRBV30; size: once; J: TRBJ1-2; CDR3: CAGGTGSSGYSYGYTF; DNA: TGTGCCGGAGGAACAGGGTCCTCTGGATATAGCTATGGCTACACCTTC
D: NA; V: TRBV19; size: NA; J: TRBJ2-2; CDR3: CASSMGGTGELFF; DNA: TGTGCCAGTAGTATGGGCGGCACCGGGGAGCTGTTTTTT
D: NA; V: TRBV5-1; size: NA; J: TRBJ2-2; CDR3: CASSLDRNAGELFF; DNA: TGCGCCAGCAGCTTGGACCGGAACGCCGGGGAGCTGTTTTTT
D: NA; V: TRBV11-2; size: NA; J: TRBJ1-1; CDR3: CASSPLRGNTEAFF; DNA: TGTGCCAGCAGCCCCCTTCGGGGGAACACTGAAGCTTTCTTT
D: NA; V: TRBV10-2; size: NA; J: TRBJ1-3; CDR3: CASSLSPRAGGNTIYF; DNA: TGCGCCAGCAGCCTCTCCCCAAGGGCTGGTGGAAACACCATATATTTT
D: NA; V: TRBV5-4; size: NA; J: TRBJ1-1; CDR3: CASSWKMDTEAFF; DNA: TGTGCCAGCAGCTGGAAAATGGACACTGAAGCTTTCTTT
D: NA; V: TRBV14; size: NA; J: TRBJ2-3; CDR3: CASSQRSGRPSTDTQYF; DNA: TGTGCCAGCAGCCAAAGGTCGGGCAGGCCCAGCACAGATACGCAGTATTTT
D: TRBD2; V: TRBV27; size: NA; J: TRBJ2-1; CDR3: CASSLSPASGSKNEQFF; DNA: TGTGCCAGCAGTTTATCCCCCGCTAGCGGGAGCAAAAATGAGCAGTTCTTC
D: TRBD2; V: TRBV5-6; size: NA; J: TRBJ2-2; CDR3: CASSVGTRGLGELFF; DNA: TGTGCCAGCAGCGTGGGGACTAGAGGGCTCGGGGAGCTGTTTTTT
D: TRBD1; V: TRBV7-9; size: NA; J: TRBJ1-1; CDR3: CASSPTGAEAFF; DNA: TGTGCCAGCAGCCCGACAGGGGCTGAAGCTTTCTTT
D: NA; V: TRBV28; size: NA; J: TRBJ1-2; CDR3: CASSPTRRDLLGYGYTF; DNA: TGTGCCAGCAGCCCTACAAGACGGGACCTCCTAGGTTATGGCTACACCTTC
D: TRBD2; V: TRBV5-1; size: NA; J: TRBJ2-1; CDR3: CASSSIAGGPNNEQFF; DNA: TGCGCCAGCAGCTCCATAGCGGGAGGGCCCAACAATGAGCAGTTCTTC
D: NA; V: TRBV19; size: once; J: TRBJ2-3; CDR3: CASTRGTSTDTQYF; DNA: TGTGCTTCGACACGGGGGACTAGCACAGATACGCAGTATTTT